The T cell receptor (beta chain) under discussion was sequenced for a study of T cell responses to AZD1222 COVID-19 vaccine (dated by TCRdb to the early 2020s). Background for the entire study: Because spike-specific TCR depth and breadth did not differ between the two schedules, AZD1222 recipients who got a second dose at roughly 4 weeks were pooled with those who got a second dose at roughly 12 weeks. A total of 230 to 250 trial participants underwent TCR sequencing, of whom 207 received two doses of AZD1222 and about 25 received two doses of the MenACWY control vaccine. Trial participants were enrolled by age into subgroups of 18-55, 56-69 and 70-plus years, and around 150, 28 and 57 TCR-sequenced participants, respectively, were included in these subgroups.

The CDR3 regions of human TCRbeta chains were subjected to immunosequencing. Per the source publication's procedure: TCRs in the repertoires were compared against a reference library of SARS-CoV-2-specific TCRs that had been generated with the MIRA antigen-specificity platform. Breadth was defined as the fraction of unique TCRs that were SARS-CoV-2-associated. Depth was defined as the fraction of total T cells that were SARS-CoV-2-associated. Using the MIRA data, every spike-specific TCR was mapped to the spike region that the TCR reacted to and assigned to either a CD4 or a CD8 class. Log10-transformed breadth and depth values were compared by one-way ANOVA with Sidak's multiple comparisons tests. Held by TCRdb, this immuneACCESS table contains in-frame sequences only and omits some clones. Under half of the omission traces to an unresolved V gene where checked; the cause of the rest is unknown. That table gives V, J and clone size, and the DNA gave D and trimming. The table for this sample lists roughly 120,000 clones; about 86% of them were counted only once. The top ten constitute about 12% of the sample.

This clone was recorded a few times. The antigen this receptor binds is unknown. Per-base quality was not reported, and no clone a single base away is much larger than it. On the study overall, not on this receptor specifically: No day 14 peak-response samples were available, so repertoires were characterized only after the peak T cell response. Reportedly, almost half of the unique spike-specific TCRs recognized epitopes lying outside the regions that are mutated in the B.1.351 and B.1.1.7 variants. In the small 56-69-year group, the increase in depth fell short of significance, most likely because of low power. The whole spike protein was spanned by vaccine-associated CD4 TCRs, and dominant responses were seen in regions 160-218 and 743-854. Spike-specific TCR breadth and depth rose significantly after two AZD1222 doses compared with day 0 and with MenACWY recipients. Most participants were white British and females outnumbered males, and the authors suggested that clonal diversity may have been underestimated. Conclusions about previously exposed vaccinees are limited because only a handful of AZD1222 recipients were SARS-CoV-2 seropositive at baseline.

The time point label for this specimen denotes: baseline before first vaccination. Vaccinee samples were obtained from the UK trials COV001 and COV002, which included a single-blind randomized controlled phase 2/3 trial of AZD1222 (ChAdOx1 nCoV-19) in healthy adults. For TCRbeta chain sequencing, PBMC samples were collected from trial participants at day 0 and at day 28 after the second dose. The germline V gene (reference sequence) sets CDR1 to SEHNR and CDR2 to FQNEAQ. The CDR3 contains 15 residues, cysteine and phenylalanine counted. Kept here is only the CDR3 DNA, which spans 45 bases and is read in frame from base 1. V sheds 2 bases and J sheds 7 bases, leaving 14 bases between their ends.

The chain is made from TRBV7-9 and TRBJ2-2; TRBD1 is a possible D gene, resting on 6 matching bases. This receptor was obtained from an adult in good health. Sequenced here: peripheral blood, sampled on day 0 of AZD1222 vaccination. This receptor carries the CDR3 CASSLSGGAGGELFF. Here is the DNA: TGTGCCAGCAGCTTAAGTGGGGGCGCAGGCGGGGAGCTGTTTTTT.